A selection of T cell receptor beta chains follows, all from one sample in a study of sequential checkpoint blockade in melanoma. Profiled with immunoSEQ multiplex PCR; TCRdb holds only in-frame clones, not every one. The sample has about 5,000 clones; roughly 24% are singletons. This sample comprised tumor tissue (inferred from file names), obtained from a patient given nivolumab and ipilimumab in sequence. The receptors derive from a human donor with melanoma. CDR3s include the opening cysteine and the closing phenylalanine or tryptophan. D genes are given only for firm matches. The size field is filled for only some rows; it gives once, few, many or a size class.

>TRBV9|TRBJ2-3|many|TRBD2
TGTGCCAGCAGCGTAACCTTAACTAGCGGGGTCAAAGATACGCAGTATTTT
CASSVTLTSGVKDTQYF
>TRBV6-7|TRBJ2-7|NA|NA
TGTGCCAGCAGATACAGGGACGAGCAGTACTTC
CASRYRDEQYF
>TRBV19|TRBJ2-2|few|NA
TGTGCCAGTAGTATCAGGGCAGCCCCCTCCACCGGGGAGCTGTTTTTT
CASSIRAAPSTGELFF
>TRBV11-3|TRBJ1-2|many|TRBD1
TGTGCCAGCAGCTTATTTCGTGAGACAGGGGATGGCTACACCTTC
CASSLFRETGDGYTF
>TRBV23-1|TRBJ2-2|NA|NA
TGCGCCAGCAGGACACGGAACACCGGGGAGCTGTTTTTT
CASRTRNTGELFF
>TRBV6-8|TRBJ2-1|few|TRBD2
TGTGCCAGCAGCCTGACCCAAGCGGGGACTAGTTACAATGAGCAGTTCTTC
CASSLTQAGTSYNEQFF
>TRBV11-3|TRBJ1-5|many|NA
TGTGCCAGCAGCTTGGAACGGGGAGGGGGACGGCAGCCCCAGCATTTT
CASSLERGGGRQPQHF
>TRBV11-3|TRBJ1-6|many|TRBD1
TGTGCCAGCAGCTTAAGGCCGGACAGGGGGATTTCACCCCTCCACTTT
CASSLRPDRGISPLHF
>TRBV5-1|TRBJ2-2|NA|NA
TGCGCCAGCAGCTTGGGACAGAACACCGGGGAGCTGTTTTTT
CASSLGQNTGELFF
>TRBV6-8|TRBJ2-5|NA|TRBD1
TGTGCCAGCAGTCTTTACAGGGGGATCCAAGAGACCCAGTACTTC
CASSLYRGIQETQYF
>TRBV6-8|TRBJ2-2|few|TRBD1
TGTGCCAGCAGAAACCAGGGGGCGCGAAACACCGGGGAGCTGTTTTTT
CASRNQGARNTGELFF
>TRBV30|TRBJ1-1|few|TRBD1
TGTGCCTGGAGTGGAACAGGGGGCACTGAAGCTTTCTTT
CAWSGTGGTEAFF
>TRBV7-5|TRBJ2-7|NA|NA
TGTGCCAGCAGCTTCCGGGACTACTCCTACGAGCAGTACTTC
CASSFRDYSYEQYF
>TRBV9|TRBJ2-1|NA|NA
TGTGCCAGCAGCGTATCGGGAATGTCCTACAATGAGCAGTTCTTC
CASSVSGMSYNEQFF
>TRBV10-3|TRBJ1-1|few|NA
TGTGCCATCAGTGAGTCGAACAGAGAAGCTTTCTTT
CAISESNREAFF
>TRBV28|TRBJ1-5|few|NA
TGTGCCAGCATGATAGGGGCCGGCAATCAGCCCCAGCATTTT
CASMIGAGNQPQHF
>TRBV11-3|TRBJ2-3|NA|NA
TGTGCCAGCAGCTCCCCAGGGGGGGGCACAGATACGCAGTATTTT
CASSSPGGGTDTQYF
>TRBV28|TRBJ1-2|many|NA
TGTGCCAGCAGTGATCCGGGAGGATGGGACTATGGCTACACCTTC
CASSDPGGWDYGYTF
>TRBV11-3|TRBJ2-1|many|NA
TGTGCCAGCAGCTCGCGGACAGCCACCTACAATGAGCAGTTCTTC
CASSSRTATYNEQFF
>TRBV9|TRBJ2-1|NA|TRBD2
TGTGCCAGCAGCGTGCGGGGGGACACAGGCGTCGATGAGCAGTTCTTC
CASSVRGDTGVDEQFF
>TRBV29-1|TRBJ1-2|few|NA
TGCAGCGTTGAAGGGTCAGGCTCGGGCTACACCTTC
CSVEGSGSGYTF
>TRBV11-3|TRBJ1-3|medium-sized|TRBD1
TGTGCCAGCAGTGAATCCGGGACAGGTAGACTTGGAAACACCATATATTTT
CASSESGTGRLGNTIYF
>TRBV10-2|TRBJ2-3|NA|NA
TGCGCCAGCCGGACTAGCACAGATACGCAGTATTTT
CASRTSTDTQYF
>TRBV6-8|TRBJ1-2|few|TRBD1
TGTGCCAGCAGTTACTTAGCCTCAGGACAGGGCGACTATGGCTACACCTTC
CASSYLASGQGDYGYTF
>TRBV6-8|TRBJ2-5|few|NA
TGTGCCAGCAGCTGGGACGGACCCCAAGAGACCCAGTACTTC
CASSWDGPQETQYF
>TRBV6-8|TRBJ1-1|medium-sized|TRBD1
TGTGCCAGCAGTCACACTCGGACAGGGAGTCATACTGAAGCTTTCTTT
CASSHTRTGSHTEAFF
>TRBV18|TRBJ2-3|NA|TRBD2
TGTGCCAGCTCACCACCGGAGACTAGCGGCTATACGCAGTATTTT
CASSPPETSGYTQYF
>TRBV9|TRBJ2-7|NA|TRBD2
TGTGCCAGCAGTGCCGGGACTAGCGGGGTTGAGCAGTACTTC
CASSAGTSGVEQYF
>TRBV6-8|TRBJ2-6|NA|TRBD1
TGTGCCAGCTTTAGGGGGCCACCCGGCTCTGGGGCCAACGTCCTGACTTTC
CASFRGPPGSGANVLTF
>TRBV18|TRBJ1-2|NA|TRBD1
TGTGCCAGCTCACGGGACAGGGATATCTATGGCTACACCTTC
CASSRDRDIYGYTF
>TRBV6-8|TRBJ1-2|NA|NA
TGTGCCAGCACCGACGGAAGATTTAACTATGGCTACACCTTC
CASTDGRFNYGYTF
>TRBV6-8|TRBJ1-3|NA|NA
TGTGCCAGCAGTTCCCGCAAAACCTCTGGAAACACCATATATTTT
CASSSRKTSGNTIYF
>TRBV11-3|TRBJ1-1|many|NA
TGTGCCAGCAGCTTATTCAACACGAACACTGAAGCTTTCTTT
CASSLFNTNTEAFF
>TRBV5-1|TRBJ1-2|medium-sized|NA
TGCGCCAGCAGCTCTGCCGGGAGTGGCTATGGCTACACCTTC
CASSSAGSGYGYTF
>TRBV4-1|TRBJ2-3|NA|NA
TGCGCCAGCAGCCAAGGTTGGAGGGGCGCAGATACGCAGTATTTT
CASSQGWRGADTQYF
>TRBV11-3|TRBJ2-2|few|NA
TGTGCCAGCAGCTCGACAGGCAACACCGGGGAGCTGTTTTTT
CASSSTGNTGELFF
>TRBV6-8|TRBJ1-1|NA|NA
TGTGCCAGCAGGCCTACAATTGGCAGGGGTTACACTGAAGCTTTCTTT
CASRPTIGRGYTEAFF
>TRBV28|TRBJ1-1|NA|TRBD1
TGTGCCAGCAGTGGAGGGACAGGGTCAGGGGTAGCTTTCTTT
CASSGGTGSGVAFF
>TRBV19|TRBJ2-1|few|TRBD2
TGTGCCTCAGGGAGCGGGGGGCCCTGGCAGTTCTTC
CASGSGGPWQFF
>TRBV11-3|TRBJ2-1|NA|NA
TGTGCCAGCAGCTTAGGGCAGGGAGTGAATGAGCAGTTCTTC
CASSLGQGVNEQFF
>TRBV11-3|TRBJ2-5|few|TRBD2
TGTGCCAGCAGCGCTGGACTAGTGGGTATGGAGACCCAGTACTTC
CASSAGLVGMETQYF
>TRBV6-8|TRBJ1-1|many|NA
TGTGCCAGCAGTGCTTCCTCGATAGGCAGGCTTACTGAAGCTTTCTTT
CASSASSIGRLTEAFF
>TRBV6-8|TRBJ2-7|NA|NA
TGTGCCAGCAGGGAACCCACTACCTCAAGCTCCTACGAGCAGTACTTC
CASREPTTSSSYEQYF
>TRBV18|TRBJ2-5|NA|TRBD1
TGTGCCAGCTCACCCACGGGACAGGGGGCGGGGGAGACCCAGTACTTC
CASSPTGQGAGETQYF
>TRBV10-3|TRBJ1-3|few|TRBD1
TGTGCCATCAGTGAGGACGGACAGGGATCTGGAAACACCATATATTTT
CAISEDGQGSGNTIYF
>TRBV7-1|TRBJ1-1|NA|NA
TGTGCCAGCAGTTTGGACAGGAACACTGAAGCTTTCTTT
CASSLDRNTEAFF
>TRBV9|TRBJ2-1|few|TRBD2
TGTGCCAGCAGTGGGACTAGCGGGAGGGCCTACAATGAGCAGTTCTTC
CASSGTSGRAYNEQFF
>TRBV5-1|TRBJ1-1|NA|TRBD1
TGCGCCAGCAGCTGGGACAGGGGAGACACTGAAGCTTTCTTT
CASSWDRGDTEAFF
>TRBV11-3|TRBJ2-1|many|TRBD1
TGTGCCAGCAGCTTCCAAACAGGGGGCGCAGGGAATGAGCAGTTCTTC
CASSFQTGGAGNEQFF
>TRBV25-1|TRBJ1-1|NA|NA
TGTGCCAGCAGGCGGGGGACCACTGAAGCTTTCTTT
CASRRGTTEAFF
>TRBV11-3|TRBJ2-1|NA|NA
TGTGCCAGCAGCTTAGGGCCGGGAACCTACAATGAGCAGTTCTTC
CASSLGPGTYNEQFF
>TRBV12-5|TRBJ1-5|NA|NA
TGTGCCAGCCGAGGGACGGCTAGCAATCAGCCCCAGCATTTT
CASRGTASNQPQHF
>TRBV23-1|TRBJ1-5|NA|TRBD1
TGCGCCAGCAGTCCCGCAGGACAGGGGGAACATAGCAATCAGCCCCAGCATTTT
CASSPAGQGEHSNQPQHF
>TRBV6-8|TRBJ2-7|many|TRBD2
TGTGCCAGCAGTTACGCCCTAGCGGGTTTCTCCTACGAGCAGTACTTC
CASSYALAGFSYEQYF